Many counts were recorded for the clone carrying this TCR beta chain. Antigen: not known. TCRdb independently ran MiXCR on the 5' RACE reads; one entry per CDR3 protein. The table lists 250,000 or so distinct CDR3 sequences, about 3.9% of them singletons, with around a fifth in the top ten. This entry is derived from a study of T cells after yellow fever vaccination. The wider study: Low-cell-number fractions underwent preparation using SMART-Seq v4 Ultra Low Input.

Findings of the study overall: Some clonotypes were seen in both the CD4 and the CD8 compartments. These made up a small share and likely arose from convergent recombination. When the response was secondary, it was weaker but reached its peak faster, day 5 versus 15.

The length of the CDR3 is 14 residues. The ends were cut back, 2 bases at V and 7 bases at J, with 11 bases in the middle. The germline gives CDR1 MNHEY, CDR2 SVGEGT. Sequencing used PBMCs, obtained 15 days after the yellow fever booster vaccination. The receptor was derived from a man aged 18 to 35 who received the YFV17D yellow fever vaccine. The chain uses TRBV6-2 or TRBV6-3 and TRBJ1-4, with D uncertain. CDR3 in DNA: TGTGCCAGCAGTTACGTCGGCGGGAGTGAAAAACTGTTTTTT. It translates to CASSYVGGSEKLFF.